These 21 T cell receptor beta chains share one sample of origin, sequenced in a study of T cells in Graves' hyperthyroidism and ophthalmopathy. The TCR beta CDR3 regions underwent amplification using RNA transcripts as the source. In the first-round RT-PCR of the TCR CDR3, the HTBI primer set was used. TCRdb ran MiXCR on the multiplex PCR reads and lists one entry per CDR3 protein. The table shows around 600,000 distinct CDR3 sequences, with 12% to 15% occurring only once. The sequenced sample was blood. The receptors stem from a woman aged 18-30 years with Graves' ophthalmopathy.

This clonotype was seen ten or more times. This rearrangement joins TRBV28 to TRBJ2-1, with 9 bases lining up with TRBD1. The trim removed 5 bases at V and 7 bases at J, leaving 9 bases unmatched. CDR1 MDHEN and CDR2 SYDVKM come from the germline V gene. This CDR3 is built from 15 residues. In nucleotides, the CDR3 is TGTGCCAGCAGTGGTGTGGGACAGGGTCTAAATGAGCAGTTCTTC. Translation gives CASSGVGQGLNEQFF.

Ten or more counts support this clonotype. The chain uses TRBV12-3 or TRBV12-4 and TRBJ2-6; D possibly corresponds to TRBD2 (6 bases). V lost 5 bases and J lost 2, with 16 bases in between. The CDR3 has 17 residues. CDR3 residues: CASSGQDRGTGANVLTF. CDR3 sequence (DNA): TGTGCCAGCAGTGGTCAGGATCGGGGGACTGGGGCCAACGTCCTGACTTTC.

This clonotype has only a few counts. The rearrangement joins TRBV18 to TRBJ2-7; TRBD2 agrees at 12 bases. Germline loops: CDR1 KGHSH, CDR2 LQKENI. The trim removed 3 bases at V and 5 bases at J, leaving 8 bases unmatched. CDR3 length: 16 amino acids. CDR3 DNA: TGTGCCAGCTCACCCACCGGACTAGCGGGACCTAACGAGCAGTACTTC. Translating gives CASSPTGLAGPNEQYF.

The genes are TRBV4-1 and TRBJ2-1, with 14 bases aligning to TRBD2. The CDR3 is 16 residues long. The V gene end was trimmed by 5 bases and the J gene end by 6 bases; junction bases not matched to a gene: 6. Germline values: CDR1 MGHRA, CDR2 YSYEKL. CDR3 protein: CASSIHGTSGSNEQFF. The CDR3 region has the DNA TGCGCCAGCAGCATTCACGGGACTAGCGGGAGCAATGAGCAGTTCTTC.

The V and J genes are TRBV20-1 and TRBJ2-7; 12 nucleotides agree with TRBD2. Germline CDR1 reads DFQATT; CDR2 reads SNEGSKA (reference sequence). Trimming took 6 bases from V and 1 from J; bases not matched to a gene: 4. This CDR3 spans 14 amino acids. The CDR3 DNA reads as TGCAGTGCGCCGACTAGCGGGGGATCCTACGAGCAGTACTTC. Translated, it gives CSAPTSGGSYEQYF.

The V call is TRBV3-1, the J call TRBJ2-5; 8 positions match TRBD2. The CDR3 is 19 residues long. Germline values: CDR1 LGHDT, CDR2 YNNKEL (reference sequence). The V segment lost 8 bases and the J segment 7 bases; nucleotides outside the gene matches: 27. CDR3 nucleotide sequence: TGTGCCAGCTCACCACGGTCCTTGCTGCGGGAGGCCCCCCTGGGGACCCAGTACTTC. It codes for CASSPRSLLREAPLGTQYF.

This clonotype has a count of ten or more. V usage is TRBV3-1 and J usage is TRBJ2-7; maybe TRBD2 (6 bases). The germline V and J ends were trimmed by 4 bases and 7 bases, with 14 bases remaining between them. The CDR3 contains 13 residues. Germline assignment: CDR1 LGHDT and CDR2 YNNKEL (reference sequence). CDR3: CASSPGLFREQYF. For the CDR3, the DNA is TGTGCCAGCAGCCCCGGACTATTTCGAGAGCAGTACTTC.

The V and J genes are TRBV7-9 and TRBJ1-1, with D possibly TRBD1 on 5 matching bases. CDR1 and CDR2 (germline): SEHNR, FQNEAQ (reference sequence). V was trimmed by 6 bases and J by 3 bases, leaving 11 bases between them. This CDR3 spans 13 amino acids. The CDR3 bases are TGTGCCAGCAGAAGCGGGGGTTACACTGAAGCTTTCTTT. This encodes CASRSGGYTEAFF. Full variable domain (missing parts from reference TRBV7-9 and TRBJ1-1): DTGVSQNPRHKITKRGQNVTFRCDPISEHNRLYWYRQTLGQGPEFLTYFQNEAQLEKSRLLSDRFSAERPKGSFSTLEIQRTEQGDSAMYLCASRSGGYTEAFFGQGTRLTVV.

This sequence joins TRBV12-3 or TRBV12-4 and TRBJ1-2; TRBD1 is a possible D gene (5 bases). V was cut by 4 bases and J by 8 bases, with 20 bases left in between. This CDR3 is built from 15 residues. CDR3 sequence reads: CASSSNRLGEKGYTF. The CDR3 bases are TGTGCCAGCAGTTCTAACCGTTTAGGGGAGAAGGGCTACACCTTC.

The chain couples TRBV6-1 to TRBJ1-4, with TRBD1 matching 7 bases. V was clipped by 5 bases and J by 7 bases; unmatched bases: 7. The CDR3 totals 14 residues. Germline CDR1 is MNHNS and CDR2 is SASEGT. In DNA, the CDR3 is TGTGCCAGCAGTCCGGAGGCAGGGGGTGAAAAACTGTTTTTT. This sequence encodes CASSPEAGGEKLFF.

This clonotype was seen at least ten times. The chain employs TRBV30 and TRBJ2-3; 14 nucleotides match TRBD2. The germline CDR1 and CDR2 sequences are GTSNPN and SVGIG (reference sequence). This CDR3 is 14 amino acids long. V shed 5 bases and J 4 bases; nucleotides not matched to a gene: 2. CDR3 sequence (DNA): TGTGCCTGGGGACTAGCGGGAGGATCAGATACGCAGTATTTT. This codes for CAWGLAGGSDTQYF.

The V call is TRBV30, the J call TRBJ1-6; D unresolved. Trimming pared 0 bases from V and 9 bases from J, leaving 21 bases between. The germline V gene encodes CDR1 GTSNPN and CDR2 SVGIG (reference sequence). The CDR3 length is 17 residues. The CDR3 sequence: CAWSVHRVSLSSSPLHF. The CDR3, as DNA: TGTGCCTGGAGTGTACACCGGGTGTCCCTCTCCTCTTCACCCCTCCACTTT.

This clonotype was observed at least ten times. This chain joins TRBV7-2 and TRBJ2-7; D possibly corresponds to TRBD2 (6 bases). The CDR3 consists of 16 residues. The germline V and J ends were trimmed by 1 base and 0 bases, with 13 bases remaining between them. Per germline, CDR1 SGHTA and CDR2 FQGNSA. The CDR3, as DNA: TGTGCCAGCAGCTTAGACGGGGACTTCTACTCCTACGAGCAGTACTTC. Protein sequence: CASSLDGDFYSYEQYF.

At least ten counts were recorded for this clonotype. The chain has TRBV7-9 and TRBJ1-2; 9 positions match TRBD1. The V and J ends lost 4 bases and 8 bases, in that order; junction bases with no gene match: 17. Looked up from germline, CDR1 is SEHNR and CDR2 is FQNEAQ (reference sequence). This CDR3 has 17 residues. The CDR3 loop is CASSSWGRDRAVSGYTF. The CDR3 DNA is TGTGCCAGCAGCTCTTGGGGACGGGACAGGGCCGTCAGCGGCTACACCTTC.

At least ten counts were recorded for this clonotype. The gene calls are TRBV2 and TRBJ1-1; D is undetermined. Trimming cost V 5 bases and J 2 bases, with 9 bases left between them. Germline V gene sequence: CDR1 SNHLY, CDR2 FYNNEI. The CDR3 spans 13 residues. CDR3 loop: CASSLYLNTEAFF. As DNA, the CDR3 is TGTGCCAGCAGTTTGTATCTAAACACTGAAGCTTTCTTT.

This clonotype was seen repeatedly, ten times or more. The chain has TRBV2 and TRBJ2-3; D remains ambiguous. V dropped 7 bases and J dropped 2 bases, with 7 bases sitting between them. Germline V gene sequence: CDR1 SNHLY, CDR2 FYNNEI. This CDR3 has 12 amino acids. The CDR3 DNA is TGTGCCAGCAACCTAAACACAGATACGCAGTATTTT. Protein product: CASNLNTDTQYF.

There are many counts of this clonotype. CDR3 residues: CASSSLVLGDTEAFF. As DNA, the CDR3 is TGTGCCAGCAGCTCCTTAGTTCTGGGCGACACTGAAGCTTTCTTT. V and J are TRBV7-2 and TRBJ1-1, with D unclear. The CDR3 extends over 15 amino acids. Germline CDR1 is SGHTA and CDR2 is FQGNSA. The ends were cut back, 4 bases at V and 3 bases at J, with 15 bases in the middle. Together with reference TRBV7-2 and TRBJ1-1, the CDR3 gives the full variable domain: GAGVSQSPSNKVTEKGKDVELRCDPISGHTALYWYRQSLGQGLEFLIYFQGNSAPDKSGLPSDRFSAERTGGSVSTLTIQRTQQEDSAVYLCASSSLVLGDTEAFFGQGTRLTVV.

The chain couples TRBV14 to TRBJ1-2; a possible D gene is TRBD1 (5 bases). Germline assignment: CDR1 SGHDN and CDR2 FVKESK. Trimming pared 0 bases from V and 4 bases from J, leaving 12 bases between. This CDR3 is built from 15 residues. This chain's CDR3 is CASSQDLWGRYGYTF. CDR3 sequence (DNA): TGTGCCAGCAGCCAAGATCTATGGGGACGCTATGGCTACACCTTC.

This clonotype was seen many times. The chain carries TRBV7-2 and TRBJ2-7, with a tentative D call TRBD1 (6 bases). V was clipped by 4 bases and J by 4 bases, with 17 bases between them. There are 15 residues in the CDR3. Germline CDR1 is SGHTA and CDR2 is FQGNSA. The CDR3: CASSSPGRGKYEQYF. CDR3 nucleotide sequence: TGTGCCAGCAGCTCCCCGGGAAGGGGGAAGTACGAGCAGTACTTC.

This clonotype was recorded many times. The chain has TRBV11-2 and TRBJ1-2; D is uncertain. V was trimmed by 2 bases and J by 0 bases, leaving 10 bases between them. The CDR3 loop spans 15 amino acids. Germline CDR1 and CDR2: SGHAT and FQNNGV. In DNA, the CDR3 is TGTGCCAGCAGCTTATTTCCAGGACCTAACTATGGCTACACCTTC. The encoded protein is CASSLFPGPNYGYTF.

In its sample, this clonotype was seen many times. J is TRBJ1-5 and V is TRBV15, with 10 bases fitting TRBD1. Germline CDR1 is LNHNV and CDR2 is YYDKDF (reference sequence). The J segment lost 4 bases and the V segment lost 4 bases, leaving 1 base of the junction unmatched. The CDR3 sequence is 14 residues long. CDR3 amino acids: CATSTGQGNQPQHF. For the CDR3, the DNA is TGTGCCACCAGCACGGGACAGGGGAATCAGCCCCAGCATTTT.